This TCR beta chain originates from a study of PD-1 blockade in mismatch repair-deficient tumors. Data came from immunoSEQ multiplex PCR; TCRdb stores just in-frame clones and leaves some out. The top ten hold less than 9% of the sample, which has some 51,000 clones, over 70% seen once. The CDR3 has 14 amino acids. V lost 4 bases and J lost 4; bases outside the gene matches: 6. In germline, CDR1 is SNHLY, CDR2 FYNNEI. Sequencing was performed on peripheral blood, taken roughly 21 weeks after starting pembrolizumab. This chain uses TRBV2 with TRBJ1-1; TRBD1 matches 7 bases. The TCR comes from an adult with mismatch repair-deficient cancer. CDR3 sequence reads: CASSGRGSITEAFF. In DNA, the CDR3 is TGTGCCAGCAGTGGCAGGGGGAGTATCACTGAAGCTTTCTTT.